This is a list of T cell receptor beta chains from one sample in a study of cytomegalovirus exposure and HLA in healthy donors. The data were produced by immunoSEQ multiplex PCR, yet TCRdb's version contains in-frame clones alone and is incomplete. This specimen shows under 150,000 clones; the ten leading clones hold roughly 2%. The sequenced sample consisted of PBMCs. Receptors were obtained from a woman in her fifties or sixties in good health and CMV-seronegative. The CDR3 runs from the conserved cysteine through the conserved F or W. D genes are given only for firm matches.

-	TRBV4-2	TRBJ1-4	TGTGCCAGCAGCCAAAGTCAAGGGGTCGACGAAAAACTGTTTTTT	CASSQSQGVDEKLFF
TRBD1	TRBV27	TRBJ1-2	TGTGCCAGCAGTTTGAGTTCAGTGTCAGGGGGTAACTATGGCTACACCTTC	CASSLSSVSGGNYGYTF
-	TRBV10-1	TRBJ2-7	TGCGCCAGCAGTGCCGGGAGTTCAGCCTACGAGCAGTACTTC	CASSAGSSAYEQYF
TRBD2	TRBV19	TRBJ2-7	TGTGCCAGTAGTACAGGGACTAGCGGCTACGAGCAGTACTTC	CASSTGTSGYEQYF
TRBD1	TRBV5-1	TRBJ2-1	TGCGCCAGCAGCCTGGGACAGACTGATGAGCAGTTCTTC	CASSLGQTDEQFF
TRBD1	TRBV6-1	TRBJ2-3	TGTGCCAGCAGTGGTGACAGGGACACGCAGTATTTT	CASSGDRDTQYF
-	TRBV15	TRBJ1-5	TGTGCCACCAGCGGCCCTGGGGCTGGCCAGCCCCAGCATTTT	CATSGPGAGQPQHF
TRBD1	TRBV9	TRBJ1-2	TGTGCCAGCAGCGATGGGACAGGGAAGACCTATGGCTACACCTTC	CASSDGTGKTYGYTF
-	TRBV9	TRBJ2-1	TGTGCCAGCAGTGGACTCCTACGCTACAATGAGCAGTTCTTC	CASSGLLRYNEQFF
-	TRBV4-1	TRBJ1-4	TGCGCCAGCAGCTCCGACCGACTTAATGAAAAACTGTTTTTT	CASSSDRLNEKLFF
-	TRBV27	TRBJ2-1	TGTGCCAGCAGTCCTAAGGCTGCGGGCTACAATGAGCAGTTCTTC	CASSPKAAGYNEQFF
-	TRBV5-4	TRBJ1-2	TGTGCCAGCAGCTTGGATAACGGGATATATGGCTACACCTTC	CASSLDNGIYGYTF
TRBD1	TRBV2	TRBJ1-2	TGTGCCAGCAGGGTAGGGGGCGTCTATGGCTACACCTTC	CASRVGGVYGYTF
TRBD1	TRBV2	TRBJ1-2	TGTGCCAGCAGTTGGGACAGGGAAGGCTACACCTTC	CASSWDREGYTF
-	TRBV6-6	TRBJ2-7	TGTGCCAGCAGTCCACTAGTCGGTGTCTCCTACGAGCAGTACTTC	CASSPLVGVSYEQYF
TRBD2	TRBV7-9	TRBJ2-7	TGTGCCAGCACCCTAGATTCCGGGACTAGCGGGGGGGAGCAGTACTTC	CASTLDSGTSGGEQYF
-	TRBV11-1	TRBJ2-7	TGTGCCAGCAGCTACCTTAGAGGGGGACGCGAGCAGTACTTC	CASSYLRGGREQYF
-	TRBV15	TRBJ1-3	TGTGCCACCAGCAGAGACCCAGGGAGGTCTGGAAACACCATATATTTT	CATSRDPGRSGNTIYF
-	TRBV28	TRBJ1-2	TGTGCCAGCAGCTACGCAACTAGTGGCTACACCTTC	CASSYATSGYTF
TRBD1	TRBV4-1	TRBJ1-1	TGCGCCAGCAGCCAGGACAGGGGGCTGAACACTGAAGCTTTCTTT	CASSQDRGLNTEAFF
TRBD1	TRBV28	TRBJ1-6	TGTGCCAGCAGCAAACCACAGGGGTTTAATTCACCCCTCCACTTT	CASSKPQGFNSPLHF
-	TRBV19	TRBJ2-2	TGTGCCAGTAAACGCGTTGAGGCGGGGACCGGGGAGCTGTTTTTT	CASKRVEAGTGELFF
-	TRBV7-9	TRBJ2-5	TGTGCCAGCAGCTTCGGGCGGACTAACCAAGAGACCCAGTACTTC	CASSFGRTNQETQYF
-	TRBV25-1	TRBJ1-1	TGTGCCAGCAGTGAATTTGGCAGGGGAACGAACACTGAAGCTTTCTTT	CASSEFGRGTNTEAFF
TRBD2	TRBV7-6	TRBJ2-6	TGTGCCAGCAGTCCCTCGACGGGAGGATCATACTCTGGGGCCAACGTCCTGACTTTC	CASSPSTGGSYSGANVLTF
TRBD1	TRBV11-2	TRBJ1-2	TGTGCCAGCAGCCCCGCGCGGACAGGGCACGGCTACACCTTC	CASSPARTGHGYTF
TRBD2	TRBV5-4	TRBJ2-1	TGTGCCAGCAGCCGAACTAGCGGGGGAAACAATGAGCAGTTCTTC	CASSRTSGGNNEQFF
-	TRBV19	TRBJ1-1	TGTGCCAGTAGTCAGCAGGGGATCGGCACTGAAGCTTTCTTT	CASSQQGIGTEAFF
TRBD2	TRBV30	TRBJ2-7	TGTGCCTGGAGTAGGACTAGCGCAAACTCCTACGAGCAGTACTTC	CAWSRTSANSYEQYF
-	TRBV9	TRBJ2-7	TGTGCCAGCAGCGTAGGCGGGGCGAGCTCCTACGAGCAGTACTTC	CASSVGGASSYEQYF
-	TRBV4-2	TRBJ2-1	TGTGCCAGCAGCCAAGGACCGGGCAATGAGCAGTTCTTC	CASSQGPGNEQFF
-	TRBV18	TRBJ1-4	TGTGCCAGCTCACCCCCGGGGGAGGGGCAGCGTGAAAAACTGTTTTTT	CASSPPGEGQREKLFF
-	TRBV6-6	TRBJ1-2	TGTGCCAGCAGTTCCCTCCGGTTGGAGGGCTTTGGCTACACCTTC	CASSSLRLEGFGYTF
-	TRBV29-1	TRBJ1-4	TGCAGCGTTGGTGAAGGGGGGGCACTGTTTTTT	CSVGEGGALFF
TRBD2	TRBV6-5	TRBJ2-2	TGTGCCAGCAGTTACTCTAGCGGGGGGTTCGGGGAGCTGTTTTTT	CASSYSSGGFGELFF
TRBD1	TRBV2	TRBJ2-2	TGTGCCAGCAGCTTACGGGACAGGGGGTTCGGGGAGCTGTTTTTT	CASSLRDRGFGELFF
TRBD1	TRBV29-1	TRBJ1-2	TGCAGCGTCCTCAACAGGGGCCACCCGGGGGGCTACACCTTC	CSVLNRGHPGGYTF
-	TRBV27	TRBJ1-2	TGTGCCAGCAGAGCCCTCCCCTCGAGGTTTAAGAACTATGGCTACACCTTC	CASRALPSRFKNYGYTF
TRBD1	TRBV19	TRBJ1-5	TGTGCCAGTAGTCCCGGGACAGTGCCTCAGCATTTT	CASSPGTVPQHF
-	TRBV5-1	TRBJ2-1	TGCGCCAGCAGCCTCGACAATGAGCAGTTCTTC	CASSLDNEQFF
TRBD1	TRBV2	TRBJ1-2	TGTGCCAGCAGCTCGACAGGGTATGACTATGGCTACACCTTC	CASSSTGYDYGYTF
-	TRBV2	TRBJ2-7	TGTGCCAGCAGTGAGGCGGGACTGGGGTACGAGCAGTACTTC	CASSEAGLGYEQYF
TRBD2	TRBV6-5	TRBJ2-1	TGTGCCGTGGGGGGGATCGTGGGAAATGAGCAGTTCTTC	CAVGGIVGNEQFF
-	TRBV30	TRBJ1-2	TGTGCCTGGAGTGTACAACCCGTAAGGGGGGGCTACACCTTC	CAWSVQPVRGGYTF
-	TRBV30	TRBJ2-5	TGTGCCTGGATATACGGCCATGCTTCAGCCTGGGGCTCAGAGACCCAGTACTTC	CAWIYGHASAWGSETQYF
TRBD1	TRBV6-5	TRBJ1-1	TGTGCCAGCAGCCAACCGACAGGGGTGGACACTGAAGCTTTCTTT	CASSQPTGVDTEAFF
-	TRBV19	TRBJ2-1	TGTGCCAGTAGTACGGCTAGTCCCAATGAGCAGTTCTTC	CASSTASPNEQFF
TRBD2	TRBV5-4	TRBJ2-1	TGTGCCAGCAGCTCGGATCTAGCGGGGCTATACAATGAGCAGTTCTTC	CASSSDLAGLYNEQFF
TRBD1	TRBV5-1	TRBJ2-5	TGCGCCAGCAGCTTGGTGGGGGACAGGGGGCACGAGACCCAGTACTTC	CASSLVGDRGHETQYF
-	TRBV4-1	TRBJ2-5	TGCGCCAGCAGCCCTCTAGGGGGAAGTCTTAAAGAGACCCAGTACTTC	CASSPLGGSLKETQYF
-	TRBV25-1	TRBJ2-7	TGTGCCAGCAGTGGAGGGTACGAGCAGTACTTC	CASSGGYEQYF
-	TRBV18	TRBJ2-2	TGTGCCAGCTCACCAAACGGCGGGACGAACACCGGGGAGCTGTTTTTT	CASSPNGGTNTGELFF
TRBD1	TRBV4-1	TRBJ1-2	TGCGCCAGCAGCCCCGATGACAGGGGATCATCTATCTATGGCTACACCTTC	CASSPDDRGSSIYGYTF